This T cell receptor (beta chain) appears in the sequencing data of a study of T cells in Graves' hyperthyroidism and ophthalmopathy. From RNA transcripts, TCR beta CDR3 regions were amplified. When the TCR CDR3 underwent first-round RT-PCR, the HTBI primer set was used. TCRdb reprocessed the multiplex PCR reads with MiXCR, giving one entry per CDR3 protein. The table records about 610,000 distinct CDR3 sequences, about 15% of them present only once. This clonotype was seen many times. The clonotype comes from a woman in her thirties or forties with Graves' ophthalmopathy. The sequencing input was blood.

This chain's CDR3 is CAISDLWEQNYGYTF. The CDR3, as DNA: TGTGCCATCAGTGACCTCTGGGAGCAGAACTATGGCTACACCTTC. The chain employs TRBV10-3 and TRBJ1-2; D is ambiguous. This CDR3 region has 15 residues. V shed 3 bases and J shed 2 bases, with 13 bases lying between them. Germline CDR1 reads ENHRY; CDR2 reads SYGVKD.